The 18 T cell receptor beta chains below all came from one sample that was sequenced in a study of identical twins. A single record per CDR3 protein comes from TCRdb applying MiXCR to the 5' RACE reads. This sample has 1.5 million to 2 million distinct CDR3 sequences; under 35% occur once, and the top ten carry about 0.27%. Input material: cord blood. The receptor set was obtained from a newborn girl in good health.

V is TRBV2 and J is TRBJ1-1; no clear D. The germline V gene encodes CDR1 SNHLY and CDR2 FYNNEI. The CDR3 runs 17 residues. Trimming shortened V by 0 bases and J by 0 bases, and 14 bases separated the two germline ends. The CDR3 loop is CASSEARWPAMNTEAFF. CDR3 nucleotides: TGTGCCAGCAGTGAAGCCCGCTGGCCAGCGATGAACACTGAAGCTTTCTTT.

This clonotype was recorded many times. V is TRBV27 and J is TRBJ2-7, with D possibly TRBD1 on 6 matching bases. Deletions cut 3 bases from V and 2 bases from J, with 8 bases between. Germline V CDR1 and CDR2: MNHEY, SMNVEV (reference sequence). The CDR3 extends over 13 amino acids. In DNA, the CDR3 is TGTGCCAGCAGTTTGCAGGGGACCTACGAGCAGTACTTC. Protein product: CASSLQGTYEQYF.

Comment on this clonotype: It is unclear where the CDR3 begins or ends on the DNA, so no DNA is shown, and the CDR3 is as TCRdb lists it. The chain recombines TRBV7-8 with TRBJ2-4; TRBD2, as called in the table, went unchecked against the DNA. The germline V gene has CDR1 SGHVS and CDR2 FQNEAQ. The CDR3 spans 15 residues, counting both ends. The CDR3: CASSPTSGRGNIQYF.

The table lists this clonotype with many counts. The chain uses TRBV28 and TRBJ2-7; 13 bases map to TRBD2. Trimming at V came to 2 bases and at J to 4 bases, leaving 2 bases not matched to a gene. This CDR3 spans 15 amino acids. Germline V gene sequence: CDR1 MDHEN, CDR2 SYDVKM. The CDR3 here is CASSLPLAGGYEQYF. DNA of the CDR3: TGTGCCAGCAGTTTACCACTAGCGGGAGGGTACGAGCAGTACTTC. Using reference TRBV28 and TRBJ2-7 for the parts outside the CDR3, the full variable domain is DVKVTQSSRYLVKRTGEKVFLECVQDMDHENMFWYRQDPGLGLRLIYFSYDVKMKEKGDIPEGYSVSREKKERFSLILESASTNQTSMYLCASSLPLAGGYEQYFGPGTRLTVT.

This clonotype was seen repeatedly, ten times or more. This chain links TRBV28 with TRBJ2-4; D gene unclear. The CDR3 is 16 residues long. Between the trimmed V and J ends, which lost 2 bases and 0 bases, there was a span of 11 bases. CDR1 and CDR2 from the germline V gene are MDHEN and SYDVKM. The CDR3 protein is CASSLPSRLAKNIQYF. In DNA form, the CDR3 reads TGTGCCAGCAGTTTACCTTCGCGGCTAGCCAAAAACATTCAGTACTTC.

This sequence joins TRBV7-2 and TRBJ2-2, with 7 bases that match TRBD2. Germline lookup yields CDR1 SGHTA and CDR2 FQGNSA. This CDR3 is 14 amino acids long. Losses at the gene ends were 2 bases for V and 6 bases for J; bases not matched to a gene: 3. CDR3 coding DNA: TGTGCCAGCAGCTTACGACTAGCCTCCGGGGAGCTGTTTTTT. Translated: CASSLRLASGELFF.

This clonotype was counted only a few times. This chain uses TRBV11-2 with TRBJ2-4; TRBD1 or TRBD2 may be the D gene (5 bases each). V lost 5 bases to trimming and J lost 13 bases, with 24 bases between them. Germline loops: CDR1 SGHAT, CDR2 FQNNGV. This CDR3 comprises 15 residues. The CDR3 region is CASSRGDGRRVTQYF. Written as DNA, the CDR3 is TGTGCCAGCAGCAGAGGGGACGGCCGAAGGGTAACCCAGTACTTC.

The chain links TRBV6-2 or TRBV6-3 to TRBJ2-1; D may be TRBD2 (6 bases). The V end lost 5 bases, the J end lost 8 bases, and 19 bases lay between the germline ends. This CDR3 comprises 15 residues. Germline assignment: CDR1 MNHEY and CDR2 SVGEGT. The CDR3 protein is CASSPNHYAGHEQFF. CDR3 nucleotides: TGTGCCAGCAGTCCCAACCACTATGCGGGACATGAGCAGTTCTTC.

The chain carries TRBV5-1 and TRBJ2-5, with D unclear. The CDR3 consists of 12 residues. Germline assignment: CDR1 SGHRS and CDR2 YFSETQ. The V end was cut by 7 bases, the J end by 11 bases, with 18 bases between. CDR3 sequence reads: CASHGPHDEQYF. The DNA for the CDR3 is TGCGCCAGCCACGGCCCTCACGATGAGCAGTACTTC.

This chain connects TRBV5-1 to TRBJ1-4, with D possibly matching TRBD1 (5 bases). Trimming cost V 3 bases and J 7 bases, with 13 bases left between them. From germline, CDR1 is SGHRS and CDR2 YFSETQ. CDR3 length: 14 amino acids. DNA for the CDR3: TGCGCCAGCAGCTACGGACAAGTGGGTGAAAAACTGTTTTTT. Translated: CASSYGQVGEKLFF.

Comments on this clonotype: A single base separates this from a much larger clone, so it may be a read error. The V gene is TRBV25-1, the J gene TRBJ1-2; TRBD1 matches at 8 bases. CDR3 size: 13 residues. V was clipped by 11 bases and J by 0 bases; unmatched bases: 5. Per germline, CDR1 MGHDK and CDR2 SYGVNS. The CDR3, as DNA: TGTGCCGGCTGGGGACAGGCTAACTATGGCTACACCTTC. Protein: CAGWGQANYGYTF.

The chain carries TRBV4-2 and TRBJ2-5; TRBD2 aligns across 8 bases. CDR3 size: 19 residues. Trimming at V came to 0 bases and at J to 11 bases, leaving 23 bases not matched to a gene. In germline, CDR1 is LGHNA, CDR2 YNFKEQ. The CDR3, as DNA: TGTGCCAGCAGCCAAGACGGTAGGAGCGGGAGCTACTTAGGCAATGAGCAGTACTTC. Protein sequence: CASSQDGRSGSYLGNEQYF.

The CDR3 nucleotides read TGCAGTGCTAGAAAGTGGGAGGAACTGTTTTTT. Amino acid sequence: CSARKWEELFF. The rearrangement uses TRBV20-1 and TRBJ1-4, with unresolved D. Germline V gene sequence: CDR1 DFQATT, CDR2 SNEGSKA (reference sequence). This CDR3 spans 11 amino acids. V lost 2 bases and J lost 12, with 10 bases in between.

This clonotype was observed at least ten times. The gene calls are TRBV5-6 and TRBJ2-1; TRBD2 aligns across 11 bases. CDR1 is SGHDT and CDR2 is YYEEEE in the germline V gene. CDR3 length: 13 amino acids. With 5 bases clipped from V and 8 bases from J, the junction kept 3 bases outside the gene matches. The CDR3, as DNA: TGTGCCAGCAGTTTAGCGGGAGGGTATGAGCAGTTCTTC. Its protein is CASSLAGGYEQFF.

The genes are TRBV20-1 and TRBJ2-7, with 7 bases aligning to TRBD2. CDR3 size: 13 residues. Germline V CDR1 and CDR2: DFQATT, SNEGSKA (reference sequence). The V segment lost 0 bases and the J segment 6 bases; nucleotides outside the gene matches: 5. CDR3 nucleotides: TGCAGTGCTAGAGATGGAGGGAGGGGCGAGCAGTACTTC. Translation: CSARDGGRGEQYF.

This clonotype was recorded a few times. The CDR3 sequence: CASSFAGMPQHF. DNA of the CDR3: TGTGCCAGCAGCTTTGCTGGAATGCCCCAGCATTTT. V and J are TRBV5-6 and TRBJ1-5; D is undetermined. The CDR3 contains 12 residues. Germline V lookup: CDR1 SGHDT, CDR2 YYEEEE. V lost 2 bases and J lost 9, with 9 bases in between.

The chain links TRBV12-3 or TRBV12-4 to TRBJ2-3; D might be TRBD2 (7 bases). This CDR3 has 16 amino acids. Trimming took off 6 bases at V and 1 base at J, with 17 bases between the two ends. The CDR3 region is CASRGRVGGGTDTQYF. The DNA for the CDR3 is TGTGCCAGCAGAGGGAGGGTCGGGGGCGGCACAGATACGCAGTATTTT.

This clonotype was observed a handful of times. The CDR3 loop is CASSSLAVTDTQYF. CDR3 DNA: TGTGCCAGCAGCTCGTTAGCGGTGACAGATACGCAGTATTTT. The rearrangement joins TRBV7-2 to TRBJ2-3, with D possibly being TRBD2 (6 bases). The CDR3 length is 14 residues. Germline-derived CDR1 and CDR2 are SGHTA and FQGNSA. V was shortened by 4 bases and J by 3 bases, with 11 bases between the two germline ends.